This TCR beta chain was observed in a study of CD8+ T cells in alopecia areata. This CDR3 region has 14 residues. Germline V gene data show CDR1 as MGHRA and CDR2 as YSYEKL. V was pared by 4 bases and J by 5 bases, with 12 bases between. This clone was found a few times. Investigators isolated RNA and reverse transcribed it into cDNA to act as the sequencing template. Sequenced by immunoSEQ multiplex PCR; TCRdb stores in-frame clones only, minus some. The table shows approximately 150,000 clones, with approximately 50% occurring only once. The gene calls are TRBV4-1 and TRBJ1-3; no firm D call. Sample: CD4+ T cells sorted from blood. The receptor comes from a human donor with alopecia areata. This CDR3 reads CASSPNLGRNTIYF. The DNA of the CDR3 is TGCGCCAGCAGCCCCAATTTGGGTAGAAACACCATATATTTT.